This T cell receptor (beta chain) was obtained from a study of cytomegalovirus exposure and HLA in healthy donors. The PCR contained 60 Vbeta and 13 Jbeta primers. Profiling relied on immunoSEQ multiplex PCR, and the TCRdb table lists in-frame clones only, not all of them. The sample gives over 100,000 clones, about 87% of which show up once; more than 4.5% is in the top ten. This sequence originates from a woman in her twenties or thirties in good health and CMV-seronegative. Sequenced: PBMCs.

CDR3 amino acids: CASSGQGDEKLFF. The CDR3 DNA reads as TGTGCCAGCTCCGGACAGGGGGATGAAAAACTGTTTTTT. The chain links TRBV9 to TRBJ1-4; 10 nucleotides line up with TRBD1. The CDR3 consists of 13 residues. V shed 7 bases, J shed 6 bases, and the junction held 3 bases outside the gene matches. Germline values: CDR1 SGDLS, CDR2 YYNGEE. Full variable domain (outside the CDR3, taken from reference TRBV9 and TRBJ1-4): DSGVTQTPKHLITATGQRVTLRCSPRSGDLSVYWYQQSLDQGLQFLIQYYNGEERAKGNILERFSAQQFPDLHSELNLSSLELGDSALYFCASSGQGDEKLFFGSGTQLSVL.